This T cell receptor (beta chain) stems from a study of blood T cell repertoires in COVID-19. Germline values: CDR1 SQVTM, CDR2 ANQGSEA. This CDR3 has 16 residues. Trimming stripped 0 bases from V and 7 bases from J, with 18 bases between. Sequencing used immunoSEQ multiplex PCR; TCRdb keeps in-frame clones, though not all of them. In the table there are some 380,000 clones, roughly 86% of which are singletons. The TCR comes from a woman between 40 and 50 years old with acute COVID-19. The chain recombines TRBV29-1 with TRBJ1-4, with D hard to call. The sequenced sample was PBMCs or T cells enriched from blood (not recorded which). The CDR3 region is CSVEELRSQPVEKLFF. CDR3 nucleotides: TGCAGCGTTGAAGAGCTGAGGTCCCAACCGGTTGAAAAACTGTTTTTT.